This TCR beta chain was obtained from a study of vaccination effects on CD4 cells after COVID-19. As for the study in general: Participants each got two BNT162b2 or mRNA-1273 vaccine doses.

The CDR3 runs to 14 residues. V gave up 2 bases and J gave up 6 bases, with 14 bases separating them. From germline, CDR1 is MGHDK and CDR2 SYGVNS. As regards this clone: The antigen remains unidentified.

Overall study findings and caveats: Both infection-induced and vaccine-induced clones contracted markedly at late post-vaccination timepoints.

This table comes from immunoSEQ multiplex PCR, and its TCRdb copy is limited to in-frame clones, with some not included. Of 20,000 to 25,000 clones in the sample, under 85% were seen once. Antigen-specific CD4+ T cells were expanded (with viral peptide pools) by the ViraFEST assay ahead of sequencing. CD4+ T cell isolation took place after about 11 days of culture. None of these healthy vaccinees had been infected with SARS-CoV-2 before vaccination. Half-medium exchanges with IL-2 medium took place on days 3 and 7. This clonotype was obtained from a human donor who received a COVID-19 vaccine. The chain carries TRBV25-1 and TRBJ2-7; the D call may be TRBD1 or TRBD2 (5 bases each). The sequences come from CD4+ T cells from PBMCs cultured with HCoV-NL63 spike peptides, collected before COVID-19 vaccination. The CDR3 is CASSESRERSEQYF. The CDR3 DNA reads as TGTGCCAGCAGTGAAAGCAGGGAGCGGAGCGAGCAGTACTTC.